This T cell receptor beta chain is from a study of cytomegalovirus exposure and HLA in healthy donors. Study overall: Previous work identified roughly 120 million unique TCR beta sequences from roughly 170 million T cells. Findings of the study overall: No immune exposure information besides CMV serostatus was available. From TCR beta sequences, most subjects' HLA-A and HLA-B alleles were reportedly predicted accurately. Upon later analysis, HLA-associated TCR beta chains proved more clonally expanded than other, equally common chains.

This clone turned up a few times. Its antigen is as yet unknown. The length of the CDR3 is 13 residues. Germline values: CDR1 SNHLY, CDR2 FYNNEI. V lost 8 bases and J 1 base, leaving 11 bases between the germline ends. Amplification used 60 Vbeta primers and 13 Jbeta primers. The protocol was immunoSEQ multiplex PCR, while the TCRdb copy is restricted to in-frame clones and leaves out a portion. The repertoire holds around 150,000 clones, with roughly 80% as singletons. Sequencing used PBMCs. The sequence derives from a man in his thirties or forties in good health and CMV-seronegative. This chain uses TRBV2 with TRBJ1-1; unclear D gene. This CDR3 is CASQPTANTEAFF. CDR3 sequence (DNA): TGTGCCAGCCAACCTACAGCGAACACTGAAGCTTTCTTT.